Below, 25 T cell receptor beta chains from the same sample are listed, as sequenced in a study of blood T cell repertoires in COVID-19. Data came from immunoSEQ multiplex PCR; TCRdb stores just in-frame clones and leaves some out. The data hold 300,000 to 450,000 clones, with approximately 87% observed a single time. The sample was PBMCs or T cells enriched from blood (not recorded which). The receptors shown here come from a man between 40 and 49 years old in a cohort exposed to, infected with or recovered from COVID-19 (not recorded which).

The rearrangement uses TRBV28 and TRBJ1-2; 9 positions agree with TRBD1. The CDR3 is 14 residues long. The germline V gene encodes CDR1 MDHEN and CDR2 SYDVKM. V was pared by 3 bases and J by 6 bases, with 5 bases of the junction left unmatched. CDR3 DNA sequence: TGTGCCAGCAGTTTGTTGGGGGACAGGGATGGCTACACCTTC. Translated, it gives CASSLLGDRDGYTF.

This chain uses TRBV27 with TRBJ1-6; 9 bases align to TRBD1. Losses at the gene ends were 8 bases for V and 9 bases for J; bases not matched to a gene: 8. The germline CDR1 and CDR2 sequences are MNHEY and SMNVEV (reference sequence). This CDR3 contains 14 residues. This chain's CDR3 is CASASGQGGSPLHF. As DNA, the CDR3 is TGTGCCAGCGCATCGGGACAGGGCGGTTCACCCCTCCACTTT.

This clone has more than one count but fewer than ten. V gene TRBV12-5 combines with J gene TRBJ1-1; D is unresolved. V was trimmed by 3 bases and J by 5 bases, leaving 7 bases between them. In germline, CDR1 is LGHNT, CDR2 FRNRAP. The CDR3 sequence is 12 residues long. CDR3: CASGFLRTEAFF. For the CDR3, the DNA is TGTGCTAGTGGTTTTTTGAGAACTGAAGCTTTCTTT.

This clone was observed once. J is TRBJ2-1 and V is TRBV5-1; 10 positions match TRBD2. The V gene end was trimmed by 1 base and the J gene end by 4 bases; junction bases not matched to a gene: 5. The CDR3 contains 16 residues. Per germline, CDR1 SGHRS and CDR2 YFSETQ. The CDR3 is CASSLFSAGGYNEQFF. The CDR3, as DNA: TGCGCCAGCAGCTTGTTTTCAGCGGGAGGGTACAATGAGCAGTTCTTC.

This clone was counted once. The V gene is TRBV6-5, the J gene TRBJ2-1, with 7 bases aligning to TRBD1. The J segment lost 5 bases and the V segment lost 7 bases, leaving 11 bases of the junction unmatched. The germline V gene encodes CDR1 MNHEY and CDR2 SVGAGI. This CDR3 is built from 15 residues. Here the CDR3 DNA reads TGTGCCAGCACCGTTGACAGGGCTATTAACAATGAGCAGTTCTTC. The encoded protein is CASTVDRAINNEQFF.

J is TRBJ2-5 and V is TRBV5-6, with D possibly matching TRBD2 (6 bases). The CDR3 runs to 16 residues. Germline CDR1 reads SGHDT; CDR2 reads YYEEEE. The V gene lost 0 bases and the J gene lost 0 bases, with 12 bases spanning the gap. The CDR3 spells CASSLGPSAYQETQYF. The CDR3 bases are TGTGCCAGCAGCTTGGGGCCTAGCGCCTACCAAGAGACCCAGTACTTC.

The rearrangement uses TRBV4-1 and TRBJ2-7; TRBD2 matches 7 bases. V shed 4 bases and J 0 bases; nucleotides not matched to a gene: 6. Germline assignment: CDR1 MGHRA and CDR2 YSYEKL. The CDR3 is 15 residues long. The CDR3 nucleotides are TGCGCCAGCAGCCGGGCGTCTAGCGGCTCCTACGAGCAGTACTTC. It codes for CASSRASSGSYEQYF.

The chain carries TRBV19 and TRBJ1-6; perhaps TRBD1 as D (5 bases). From germline, CDR1 is LNHDA and CDR2 SQIVND (reference sequence). CDR3 length: 14 amino acids. V lost 3 bases, J lost 8 bases, and 11 bases lay in between. CDR3: CASSIRGGDSPLHF. The CDR3 coding sequence is TGTGCCAGTAGTATCCGGGGCGGGGATTCACCCCTCCACTTT.

The CDR3 is CASSLDRAGNEQYF. The CDR3 DNA sequence: TGTGCCAGCAGTTTGGACAGGGCGGGCAACGAGCAGTACTTC. The chain is built from TRBV28 and TRBJ2-7; TRBD1 aligns across 8 bases. CDR1 is MDHEN and CDR2 is SYDVKM in the germline V gene. The length of the CDR3 is 14 residues. Trimming cost V 3 bases and J 5 bases; bases outside gene matches: 6.

V is TRBV9 and J is TRBJ2-2, with a tentative D call TRBD2 (6 bases). The germline V gene has CDR1 SGDLS and CDR2 YYNGEE. CDR3 length equals 14 residues. V dropped 2 bases and J dropped 6 bases, with 11 bases sitting between them. For the CDR3, the DNA is TGTGCCAGCAGCGTTGCAGGAGGGTCCGGGGAGCTGTTTTTT. Protein: CASSVAGGSGELFF.

The genes are TRBV15 and TRBJ2-1; possibly TRBD1 for D (5 bases). The CDR3 runs 13 residues. Trimming shortened V by 5 bases and J by 8 bases, and 13 bases separated the two germline ends. In germline, CDR1 is LNHNV, CDR2 YYDKDF (reference sequence). The CDR3 is CATSAPQGYEQFF. CDR3 sequence (DNA): TGTGCCACCAGCGCACCCCAGGGCTATGAGCAGTTCTTC.

This clone was recorded a few times. The chain joins TRBV7-3 to TRBJ1-2; 10 bases map to TRBD1. The CDR3 extends over 14 amino acids. The V gene end was trimmed by 2 bases and the J gene end by 5 bases; junction bases not matched to a gene: 2. Germline V gives CDR1 SGHTA, CDR2 FQGTGA. CDR3 residues: CASSLGTGDYGYTF. DNA for the CDR3: TGTGCCAGCAGCTTAGGGACAGGGGATTATGGCTACACCTTC.

V is TRBV9 and J is TRBJ1-3; TRBD1 aligns across 7 bases. Per germline, CDR1 SGDLS and CDR2 YYNGEE. CDR3 length equals 15 residues. V gave up 4 bases and J gave up 3 bases; unmatched junction bases: 7. CDR3 DNA: TGTGCCAGCAGCTCCTCGAGGGGGCTTGGAAACACCATATATTTT. The encoded protein is CASSSSRGLGNTIYF. The complete variable domain, with remaining parts taken from reference TRBV9 and TRBJ1-3, reads DSGVTQTPKHLITATGQRVTLRCSPRSGDLSVYWYQQSLDQGLQFLIQYYNGEERAKGNILERFSAQQFPDLHSELNLSSLELGDSALYFCASSSSRGLGNTIYFGEGSWLTVV.

The J gene is TRBJ1-3, the V gene TRBV25-1; D remains unclear. Trimming left V 3 bases short and J 0 bases short, with 9 bases between. CDR1 is MGHDK, CDR2 SYGVNS, per germline. The CDR3 sequence is 15 residues long. The CDR3 here is CASSDLGVSGNTIYF. CDR3 DNA: TGTGCCAGCAGTGATCTCGGAGTCTCTGGAAACACCATATATTTT.

The CDR3 DNA sequence: TGTGCCAGCAGTTTTTCCAGGGACAGGGGGGTAGGTAGCAATCAGCCCCAGCATTTT. Protein product: CASSFSRDRGVGSNQPQHF. The gene calls are TRBV28 and TRBJ1-5, with 11 positions matching TRBD1. This CDR3 region has 19 residues. The V and J ends lost 3 bases and 0 bases, in that order; junction bases with no gene match: 10. The germline V gene encodes CDR1 MDHEN and CDR2 SYDVKM.

The chain combines TRBV5-5 with TRBJ1-6; 7 nucleotides agree with TRBD1. J was trimmed by 7 bases and V by 2 bases; bases with no gene match: 3. The CDR3 spans 14 residues. Germline V gene lookup returns CDR1 SGHKS and CDR2 YYEKEE (reference sequence). This CDR3 is CASSFRTGNSPLHF. CDR3 sequence (DNA): TGTGCCAGCAGCTTTCGGACAGGAAATTCACCCCTCCACTTT.

The rearrangement links TRBV19 to TRBJ1-3, with D unclear. This CDR3 is built from 13 residues. Germline V gene lookup returns CDR1 LNHDA and CDR2 SQIVND (reference sequence). The V and J ends lost 6 bases and 4 bases respectively, with 10 bases between them. The CDR3, as DNA: TGTGCCAGTAGGACTCACCAAGGAAACACCATATATTTT. Its protein product is CASRTHQGNTIYF.

The chain is built from TRBV27 and TRBJ1-1; TRBD1 aligns across 8 bases. V was clipped by 6 bases and J by 11 bases; unmatched bases: 11. The CDR3 is 13 amino acids. CDR1 and CDR2 (germline): MNHEY, SMNVEV (reference sequence). This chain's CDR3 is CASRSGTGVEAFF. CDR3 nucleotide sequence: TGTGCCAGCAGGTCCGGGACAGGAGTTGAGGCTTTCTTT.

This clone occurred once. The chain employs TRBV6-4 and TRBJ2-5; TRBD1 aligns across 8 bases. Germline-derived CDR1 and CDR2 are MRHNA and SNTAGT. V shed 0 bases and J 1 base; nucleotides not matched to a gene: 4. This CDR3 spans 16 amino acids. CDR3 nucleotide sequence: TGTGCCAGCAGTGACTCCCCTGGGACAGGCCAAGAGACCCAGTACTTC. Its translation is CASSDSPGTGQETQYF.

The V gene is TRBV27, the J gene TRBJ2-2; TRBD1 agrees at 8 bases. The CDR3 is made up of 15 amino acids. The ends lost 5 bases at V and 8 bases at J; junction bases unmatched: 10. Germline values: CDR1 MNHEY, CDR2 SMNVEV (reference sequence). In DNA form, the CDR3 reads TGTGCCAGCAGTCCTCCCGGACAGGGACCGGGGGAGCTGTTTTTT. Translating gives CASSPPGQGPGELFF.

This clone was picked up one time. The rearrangement joins TRBV24-1 to TRBJ2-1; a weak D match, TRBD2 (5 bases). The CDR3 contains 13 residues. Germline values: CDR1 KGHDR, CDR2 SFDVKD. Trimming left V 3 bases short and J 6 bases short, with 8 bases between. The chain's CDR3 is CATSDPTSNEQFF. The CDR3 region has the DNA TGTGCCACCAGTGATCCTACTAGCAATGAGCAGTTCTTC.

This chain links TRBV27 with TRBJ2-2; D unresolved. Germline lookup yields CDR1 MNHEY and CDR2 SMNVEV (reference sequence). Trimming stripped 10 bases from V and 6 bases from J, with 9 bases between. The CDR3 runs to 11 residues. CDR3 region: CATLVAGELFF. The DNA for the CDR3 is TGTGCCACCCTAGTGGCCGGGGAGCTGTTTTTT.

The V call is TRBV6-5, the J call TRBJ2-1; weak D call: TRBD1 (6 bases). Trimming cost V 6 bases and J 0 bases, with 12 bases left between them. The germline gives CDR1 MNHEY, CDR2 SVGAGI. The CDR3 is 15 residues long. CDR3 nucleotides: TGTGCCAGCAGCGTATTACAGGGCTCCTACAATGAGCAGTTCTTC. Amino acid sequence: CASSVLQGSYNEQFF.

This clone was detected once. The chain links TRBV9 to TRBJ2-7; 8 bases line up with TRBD2. The CDR3 contains 14 residues. Per the germline V gene, CDR1 is SGDLS and CDR2 is YYNGEE. J gave up 3 bases and V 4 bases, and 6 bases lay outside the gene matches. The CDR3 loop reads CASSPTSGGYEQYF. CDR3 in DNA: TGTGCCAGCAGCCCCACTAGCGGAGGCTACGAGCAGTACTTC.

This clone was counted only a few times. CDR3 loop: CASSLSGSRETQYF. The DNA of the CDR3 is TGTGCCAGCAGCTTGAGCGGGAGCAGGGAGACCCAGTACTTC. The V gene is TRBV7-2, the J gene TRBJ2-5; the match to TRBD2 covers 8 bases. Germline V gene lookup returns CDR1 SGHTA and CDR2 FQGNSA. This CDR3 contains 14 residues. The trim removed 3 bases at V and 5 bases at J, leaving 5 bases unmatched.